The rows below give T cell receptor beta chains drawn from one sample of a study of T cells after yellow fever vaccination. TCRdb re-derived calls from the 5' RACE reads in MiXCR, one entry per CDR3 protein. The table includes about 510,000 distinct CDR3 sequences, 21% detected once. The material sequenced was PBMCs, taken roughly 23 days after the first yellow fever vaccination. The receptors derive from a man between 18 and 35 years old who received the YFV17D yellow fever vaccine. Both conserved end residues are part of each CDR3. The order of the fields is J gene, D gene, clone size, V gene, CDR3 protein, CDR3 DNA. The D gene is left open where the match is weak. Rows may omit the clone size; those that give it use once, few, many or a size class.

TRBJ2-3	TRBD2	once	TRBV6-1	CASSLAEFTDTQYF	TGTGCCAGCAGTCTAGCGGAGTTTACAGATACGCAGTATTTT
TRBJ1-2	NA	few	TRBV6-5	CASSYSWGQGYTF	TGTGCCAGCAGTTACTCGTGGGGGCAAGGCTACACCTTC
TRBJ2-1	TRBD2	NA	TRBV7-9	CASRPWEGDSSYNEQFF	TGTGCCAGCAGGCCATGGGAGGGTGACAGCTCCTACAATGAGCAGTTCTTC
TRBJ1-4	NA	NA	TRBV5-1	CASSPLGVTEKLFF	TGCGCCAGCAGCCCCCTAGGAGTAACAGAAAAACTGTTTTTT
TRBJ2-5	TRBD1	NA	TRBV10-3	CAISERDRGRKETQYF	TGTGCCATCAGTGAACGGGACAGGGGCCGGAAAGAGACCCAGTACTTC
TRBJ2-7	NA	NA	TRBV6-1	CASSRTGTTYSYEQYF	TGTGCCAGCAGTAGAACCGGGACAACTTACTCCTACGAGCAGTACTTC
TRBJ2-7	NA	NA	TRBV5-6	CASSLGDFYEQYF	TGTGCCAGCAGCCTGGGGGACTTCTACGAGCAGTACTTC
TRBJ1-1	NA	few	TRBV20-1	CSARDEGKAFF	TGCAGTGCTAGAGATGAGGGGAAAGCTTTCTTT
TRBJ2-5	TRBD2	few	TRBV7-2	CASSGRTSGGQETQYF	TGTGCCAGCAGCGGCCGGACTAGCGGGGGCCAAGAGACCCAGTACTTC
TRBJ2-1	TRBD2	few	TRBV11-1	CASSLVTSGGYNEQFF	TGTGCCAGCAGCTTAGTTACTAGCGGGGGGTACAATGAGCAGTTCTTC
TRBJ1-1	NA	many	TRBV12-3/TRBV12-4	CASSFSLNTEAFF	TGTGCCAGCAGTTTCTCCCTGAACACTGAAGCTTTCTTT
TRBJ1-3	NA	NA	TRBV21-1	CASSGDCGNTIYF	TGTGCCAGCAGCGGGGACTGTGGAAACACCATATATTTT
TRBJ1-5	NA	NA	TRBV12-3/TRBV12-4	CASSLRAGSQPQHF	TGTGCCAGCAGCCTAAGAGCAGGATCTCAGCCCCAGCATTTT
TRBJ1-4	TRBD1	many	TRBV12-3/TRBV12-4	CASSLSSGGGNEKLFF	TGTGCCAGCAGTTTAAGCTCAGGGGGAGGGAATGAAAAACTGTTTTTT
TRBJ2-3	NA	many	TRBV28	CASSLGRGDTQYF	TGTGCCAGCAGTCTTGGACGGGGAGATACGCAGTATTTT
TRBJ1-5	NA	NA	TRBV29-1	CSVYPGGNQPQHF	TGCAGCGTTTATCCAGGGGGCAATCAGCCCCAGCATTTT
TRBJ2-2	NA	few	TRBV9	CASSVGWTGELFF	TGTGCCAGCAGCGTAGGGTGGACCGGGGAGCTGTTTTTT
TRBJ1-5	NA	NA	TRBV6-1	CASSVWGNSNQPQHF	TGTGCCAGCAGTGTGTGGGGAAATAGCAATCAGCCCCAGCATTTT
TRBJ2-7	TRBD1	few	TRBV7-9	CASSFPQTGGNYEQYF	TGTGCCAGCAGCTTCCCCCAGACAGGGGGTAACTACGAGCAGTACTTC
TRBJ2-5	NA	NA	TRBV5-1	CASSLFSQETQYF	TGCGCCAGCAGCTTGTTTAGCCAAGAGACCCAGTACTTC
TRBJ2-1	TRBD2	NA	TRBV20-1	CSAPAGGSYNEQFF	TGCAGTGCCCCAGCGGGGGGGTCCTACAATGAGCAGTTCTTC
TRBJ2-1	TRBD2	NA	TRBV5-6	CASSTGLVDEQFF	TGTGCCAGCAGCACCGGACTAGTGGATGAGCAGTTCTTC
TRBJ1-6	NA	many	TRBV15	CATSRDLSPLHF	TGTGCCACCAGCAGAGATCTTTCACCCCTCCACTTT
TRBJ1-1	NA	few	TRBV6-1	CASSERVAGIEAFF	TGTGCCAGCAGTGAAAGGGTCGCGGGGATTGAAGCTTTCTTT
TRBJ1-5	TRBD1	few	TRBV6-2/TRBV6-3	CASRQQGAGNQPQHF	TGTGCCAGCAGACAACAGGGGGCCGGCAATCAGCCCCAGCATTTT
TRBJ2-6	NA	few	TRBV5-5	CASSLGNGANVLTF	TGTGCCAGTAGCTTGGGGAACGGGGCCAACGTCCTGACTTTC
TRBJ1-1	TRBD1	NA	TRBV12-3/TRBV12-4	CASRTGTGALNTEAFF	TGTGCCAGCAGGACCGGGACAGGGGCTCTGAACACTGAAGCTTTCTTT
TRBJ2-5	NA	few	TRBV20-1	CSASTQAHQETQYF	TGCAGTGCTAGTACACAGGCACACCAAGAGACCCAGTACTTC
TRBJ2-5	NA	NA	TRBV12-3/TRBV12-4	CASTLQAFGETQYF	TGTGCCAGCACTCTGCAGGCGTTCGGGGAGACCCAGTACTTC